This T cell receptor (beta chain) was recorded in a study of blood T cell repertoires in COVID-19. In its sample, this clone was seen a few times. The CDR3 covers 14 residues. Germline loops: CDR1 SGDLS, CDR2 YYNGEE. Germline trimming cut 6 bases from V and 4 bases from J; bases unmatched to any gene: 7. The method was immunoSEQ multiplex PCR; TCRdb's version includes in-frame clones alone and lacks a portion of them. The table has 250,000 to 350,000 clones, 89% seen once; the top ten hold roughly 0.92%. The TCR sequence derives from a woman in her thirties or forties who had recovered from COVID-19. This rearrangement joins TRBV9 to TRBJ1-2; 9 nucleotides match TRBD1. Source material: peripheral blood. The CDR3 DNA is TGTGCCAGCAACCCGGGACAGGGAGCCTATGGCTACACCTTC. Its protein is CASNPGQGAYGYTF.